A selection of T cell receptor beta chains follows, all from one sample in a study of T cells in Graves' hyperthyroidism and ophthalmopathy. Using its own MiXCR run on the multiplex PCR reads, TCRdb lists one record per CDR3 protein. The data contain hundreds of thousands of distinct CDR3 sequences, roughly 15% of them seen just once; the ten biggest clones take up around 9.6%. What was sequenced was blood. These receptors came from a woman aged 18-29 years with Graves' hyperthyroidism. The CDR3 runs from the conserved cysteine through the conserved F or W. D genes are given only for firm matches. Part of the rows lack a size; the others show once, few, many or a class for expanded clones.

D gene: NA
clone size: NA
V gene: TRBV24-1
J gene: TRBJ2-1
CDR3 protein: CATSDYSLREFF
CDR3 DNA: TGTGCCACCAGTGATTATTCCCTCCGCGAGTTCTTC

D gene: NA
clone size: NA
V gene: TRBV6-2/TRBV6-3
J gene: TRBJ1-3
CDR3 protein: CASKKDSLISGNTIYF
CDR3 DNA: TGTGCCAGCAAAAAGGACAGCCTGATCTCTGGAAACACCATATATTTT

D gene: TRBD1
clone size: few
V gene: TRBV3-1
J gene: TRBJ1-1
CDR3 protein: CASSQAGGTFF
CDR3 DNA: TGTGCCAGCAGCCAAGCAGGGGGGACTTTCTTT

D gene: TRBD2
clone size: many
V gene: TRBV5-1
J gene: TRBJ2-1
CDR3 protein: CASSFVAGGDNEQFF
CDR3 DNA: TGCGCCAGCAGCTTTGTGGCGGGAGGAGACAATGAGCAGTTCTTC

D gene: NA
clone size: many
V gene: TRBV28
J gene: TRBJ1-4
CDR3 protein: CASSRHRETNEKLFF
CDR3 DNA: TGTGCCAGCAGCCGCCACAGGGAAACTAATGAAAAACTGTTTTTT

D gene: NA
clone size: many
V gene: TRBV6-2/TRBV6-3
J gene: TRBJ2-4
CDR3 protein: CASSYTRDTGDKNIQYF
CDR3 DNA: TGTGCCAGCAGTTATACGCGGGACACCGGGGACAAAAACATTCAGTACTTC

D gene: NA
clone size: many
V gene: TRBV13
J gene: TRBJ2-1
CDR3 protein: CASTSPGGAYNEQFF
CDR3 DNA: TGTGCCAGCACTTCCCCAGGGGGGGCCTACAATGAGCAGTTCTTC

D gene: NA
clone size: few
V gene: TRBV4-3
J gene: TRBJ2-5
CDR3 protein: CASSQRRDSIETQYF
CDR3 DNA: TGCGCCAGCAGCCAACGGCGGGATAGCATTGAGACCCAGTACTTC

D gene: TRBD2
clone size: NA
V gene: TRBV5-1
J gene: TRBJ2-1
CDR3 protein: CASRQGLAYNEQFF
CDR3 DNA: TGCGCCAGCAGGCAGGGACTAGCCTACAATGAGCAGTTCTTC

D gene: TRBD2
clone size: many
V gene: TRBV28
J gene: TRBJ2-1
CDR3 protein: CASRDEAGASSYNEQFF
CDR3 DNA: TGTGCCAGCAGGGATGAGGCGGGAGCATCATCCTACAATGAGCAGTTCTTC

D gene: NA
clone size: once
V gene: TRBV7-9
J gene: TRBJ1-1
CDR3 protein: CASSPAGSQGLSEAFF
CDR3 DNA: TGTGCCAGCAGCCCCGCCGGGAGCCAGGGTTTGTCTGAAGCTTTCTTT

D gene: NA
clone size: many
V gene: TRBV20-1
J gene: TRBJ1-2
CDR3 protein: CSAKATGANYGYTF
CDR3 DNA: TGCAGTGCCAAGGCGACAGGAGCTAACTATGGCTACACCTTC

D gene: TRBD1
clone size: NA
V gene: TRBV29-1
J gene: TRBJ2-4
CDR3 protein: CSASGTGGASNIQYF
CDR3 DNA: TGCAGCGCTTCAGGGACAGGGGGCGCATCGAACATTCAGTACTTC

D gene: TRBD1
clone size: many
V gene: TRBV6-6
J gene: TRBJ1-5
CDR3 protein: CASSYSIGTGENQPQHF
CDR3 DNA: TGTGCCAGCAGTTACTCGATCGGGACAGGGGAGAATCAGCCCCAGCATTTT

D gene: NA
clone size: many
V gene: TRBV15
J gene: TRBJ1-1
CDR3 protein: CATSREVGSTEAFF
CDR3 DNA: TGTGCCACCAGCAGAGAGGTCGGATCCACTGAAGCTTTCTTT

D gene: NA
clone size: many
V gene: TRBV2
J gene: TRBJ2-5
CDR3 protein: CALQGGLQETQYF
CDR3 DNA: TGTGCCTTACAGGGGGGGTTGCAAGAGACCCAGTACTTC

D gene: NA
clone size: NA
V gene: TRBV29-1
J gene: TRBJ2-2
CDR3 protein: CSVVGGPFDRELFF
CDR3 DNA: TGCAGCGTTGTCGGCGGACCGTTTGACAGGGAGCTGTTTTTT

D gene: TRBD2
clone size: many
V gene: TRBV2
J gene: TRBJ2-1
CDR3 protein: CASSPNPPSGRAYSYNEQFF
CDR3 DNA: TGTGCCAGCAGCCCCAATCCCCCTAGCGGGAGGGCCTACTCCTACAATGAGCAGTTCTTC

D gene: NA
clone size: many
V gene: TRBV28
J gene: TRBJ2-5
CDR3 protein: CASRLAEEETQYF
CDR3 DNA: TGTGCCAGCAGATTAGCGGAAGAAGAGACCCAGTACTTC

D gene: NA
clone size: NA
V gene: TRBV9
J gene: TRBJ2-2
CDR3 protein: CASSVGSAVGTDPFRELFF
CDR3 DNA: TGTGCCAGCAGCGTAGGAAGCGCGGTTGGGACGGACCCTTTCCGGGAGCTGTTTTTT

D gene: NA
clone size: many
V gene: TRBV20-1
J gene: TRBJ2-1
CDR3 protein: CSATPLRGVYNEQFF
CDR3 DNA: TGCAGTGCTACTCCCTTGAGGGGCGTCTACAATGAGCAGTTCTTC

D gene: NA
clone size: many
V gene: TRBV28
J gene: TRBJ2-7
CDR3 protein: CASSFGGGRSYEQYF
CDR3 DNA: TGTGCCAGCAGTTTTGGGGGGGGCCGGTCCTACGAGCAGTACTTC

D gene: NA
clone size: once
V gene: TRBV4-1
J gene: TRBJ1-1
CDR3 protein: CASSQVALGGFFMDTEAFF
CDR3 DNA: TGCGCCAGCAGCCAAGTGGCTCTAGGGGGTTTCTTCATGGACACTGAAGCTTTCTTT

D gene: NA
clone size: many
V gene: TRBV11-2
J gene: TRBJ2-3
CDR3 protein: CASSFVGTRLTDTQYF
CDR3 DNA: TGTGCCAGCAGCTTCGTAGGGACTCGACTCACAGATACGCAGTATTTT

D gene: TRBD1
clone size: many
V gene: TRBV28
J gene: TRBJ2-3
CDR3 protein: CASRELGWTGPTDTQYF
CDR3 DNA: TGTGCCAGCAGAGAACTCGGGTGGACAGGGCCGACAGATACGCAGTATTTT

D gene: NA
clone size: NA
V gene: TRBV5-4
J gene: TRBJ2-2
CDR3 protein: CASSFHPEAGELFF
CDR3 DNA: TGTGCCAGCAGCTTTCACCCAGAGGCCGGGGAGCTGTTTTTT

D gene: NA
clone size: few
V gene: TRBV29-1
J gene: TRBJ1-5
CDR3 protein: CSVAQGNNQPQHF
CDR3 DNA: TGCAGCGTCGCTCAGGGTAACAATCAGCCCCAGCATTTT

D gene: TRBD2
clone size: many
V gene: TRBV18
J gene: TRBJ2-7
CDR3 protein: CASSPPSGVSEQYF
CDR3 DNA: TGTGCCAGCTCACCCCCCAGCGGGGTCTCCGAGCAGTACTTC

D gene: NA
clone size: many
V gene: TRBV13
J gene: TRBJ2-3
CDR3 protein: CASSLWGAYTDTQYF
CDR3 DNA: TGTGCCAGCAGCTTATGGGGGGCCTACACAGATACGCAGTATTTT

D gene: TRBD2
clone size: few
V gene: TRBV9
J gene: TRBJ2-7
CDR3 protein: CASSPLAGGREQYF
CDR3 DNA: TGTGCCAGCAGCCCACTAGCGGGAGGGCGCGAGCAGTACTTC

D gene: TRBD2
clone size: many
V gene: TRBV25-1
J gene: TRBJ2-3
CDR3 protein: CASSEAASGRTDTQYF
CDR3 DNA: TGTGCCAGCAGTGAAGCGGCTAGCGGGAGAACGGATACGCAGTATTTT

D gene: TRBD1
clone size: few
V gene: TRBV7-9
J gene: TRBJ2-6
CDR3 protein: CASSLDRVRSGANVLTF
CDR3 DNA: TGTGCCAGCAGCCTGGACAGGGTTCGGTCTGGGGCCAACGTCCTGACTTTC

D gene: NA
clone size: many
V gene: TRBV28
J gene: TRBJ1-4
CDR3 protein: CASSIIQPGEKLFF
CDR3 DNA: TGTGCCAGCAGTATAATACAACCGGGTGAAAAACTGTTTTTT

D gene: TRBD1
clone size: few
V gene: TRBV6-2/TRBV6-3
J gene: TRBJ2-5
CDR3 protein: CASRRTGGTETQYF
CDR3 DNA: TGTGCCAGCAGGCGTACAGGGGGCACAGAGACCCAGTACTTC

D gene: TRBD2
clone size: many
V gene: TRBV11-2
J gene: TRBJ2-3
CDR3 protein: CASSLGAGGRTDTQYF
CDR3 DNA: TGTGCCAGCAGCTTAGGAGCGGGAGGGCGCACAGATACGCAGTATTTT

D gene: TRBD2
clone size: NA
V gene: TRBV6-2/TRBV6-3
J gene: TRBJ2-7
CDR3 protein: CASSYSTAGGNNEQYF
CDR3 DNA: TGTGCCAGCAGTTACTCGACCGCGGGAGGGAACAATGAGCAGTACTTC

D gene: NA
clone size: NA
V gene: TRBV3-1
J gene: TRBJ2-5
CDR3 protein: CASSQEPGEETQYF
CDR3 DNA: TGTGCCAGCAGCCAGGAACCGGGAGAAGAGACCCAGTACTTC

D gene: NA
clone size: many
V gene: TRBV13
J gene: TRBJ2-3
CDR3 protein: CASNLRGAVGTDTQYF
CDR3 DNA: TGTGCCAGCAATTTACGGGGGGCAGTCGGCACAGATACGCAGTATTTT

D gene: NA
clone size: NA
V gene: TRBV6-5
J gene: TRBJ1-2
CDR3 protein: CASSYSIEAAYGYTF
CDR3 DNA: TGTGCCAGCAGTTACTCGATTGAAGCCGCCTATGGCTACACCTTC

D gene: NA
clone size: many
V gene: TRBV14
J gene: TRBJ2-3
CDR3 protein: CASSQVLPDTQYF
CDR3 DNA: TGTGCCAGCAGCCAAGTCCTACCAGATACGCAGTATTTT

D gene: NA
clone size: few
V gene: TRBV19
J gene: TRBJ2-7
CDR3 protein: CASSIGDTAVTRQYF
CDR3 DNA: TGTGCCAGTAGTATAGGGGACACGGCGGTTACGAGGCAGTACTTC

D gene: NA
clone size: NA
V gene: TRBV6-1
J gene: TRBJ2-5
CDR3 protein: CASSLTPTVLQETQYF
CDR3 DNA: TGTGCCAGCAGTTTAACCCCGACAGTCCTCCAAGAGACCCAGTACTTC

D gene: NA
clone size: many
V gene: TRBV7-9
J gene: TRBJ2-3
CDR3 protein: CASSAYDATDTQYF
CDR3 DNA: TGTGCCAGCAGCGCATATGACGCGACAGATACGCAGTATTTT

D gene: NA
clone size: few
V gene: TRBV20-1
J gene: TRBJ2-1
CDR3 protein: CSARKPGPEQFF
CDR3 DNA: TGCAGTGCTAGAAAGCCGGGACCAGAGCAGTTCTTC

D gene: NA
clone size: many
V gene: TRBV7-8
J gene: TRBJ2-5
CDR3 protein: CASSRALGDQETQYF
CDR3 DNA: TGTGCCAGCAGCCGGGCTTTGGGGGACCAAGAGACCCAGTACTTC

D gene: TRBD1
clone size: many
V gene: TRBV30
J gene: TRBJ1-5
CDR3 protein: CAWSVDRGQSQPQHF
CDR3 DNA: TGTGCCTGGAGTGTAGACAGGGGTCAAAGTCAGCCCCAGCATTTT

D gene: NA
clone size: few
V gene: TRBV11-1
J gene: TRBJ2-1
CDR3 protein: CASSQPLAPSSYNEQFF
CDR3 DNA: TGCGCCAGCAGCCAACCACTAGCCCCGAGCTCCTACAATGAGCAGTTCTTC

D gene: NA
clone size: NA
V gene: TRBV20-1
J gene: TRBJ2-1
CDR3 protein: CSASTRLYNEQFF
CDR3 DNA: TGCAGTGCTTCGACCCGACTGTACAATGAGCAGTTCTTC

D gene: TRBD1
clone size: many
V gene: TRBV12-5
J gene: TRBJ2-3
CDR3 protein: CASGPGQWSSDTQYF
CDR3 DNA: TGTGCTAGTGGTCCGGGACAGTGGAGTTCAGATACGCAGTATTTT

D gene: NA
clone size: many
V gene: TRBV3-1
J gene: TRBJ1-5
CDR3 protein: CASSQTRGYQPQHF
CDR3 DNA: TGTGCCAGCAGCCAAACTAGGGGTTATCAGCCCCAGCATTTT

D gene: NA
clone size: many
V gene: TRBV28
J gene: TRBJ2-3
CDR3 protein: CASSLSSWEKADTQYF
CDR3 DNA: TGTGCCAGCAGTCTGTCATCGTGGGAGAAGGCAGATACGCAGTATTTT

D gene: NA
clone size: few
V gene: TRBV28
J gene: TRBJ2-3
CDR3 protein: CASSFGGQFSDAQYF
CDR3 DNA: TGTGCCAGCAGTTTCGGGGGACAATTCTCAGATGCGCAGTATTTT

D gene: NA
clone size: few
V gene: TRBV29-1
J gene: TRBJ1-1
CDR3 protein: CSVRAPQGTTGEAFF
CDR3 DNA: TGCAGCGTTCGGGCCCCCCAGGGGACCACCGGTGAAGCTTTCTTT

D gene: NA
clone size: NA
V gene: TRBV27
J gene: TRBJ2-1
CDR3 protein: CASSLGTLREQFF
CDR3 DNA: TGTGCCAGCAGCCTAGGGACCCTGAGGGAGCAGTTCTTC

D gene: NA
clone size: many
V gene: TRBV13
J gene: TRBJ1-5
CDR3 protein: CASSFRGGNQPQHF
CDR3 DNA: TGTGCCAGCAGCTTTAGGGGGGGCAATCAGCCCCAGCATTTT